These 7 T cell receptor beta chains came from one sample sequenced in a study of CD4 T cells in relation to SARS-CoV-2 and coronaviruses. The unexposed donors gave CD4+ T cells in about 2011-2019, prior to COVID-19. Method: immunoSEQ multiplex PCR; TCRdb's copy keeps in-frame clones and lacks some. The table shows roughly 57,000 clones, with about nine tenths occurring only once. Material for sequencing was memory CD4+ T cells from PBMCs. The receptors come from a human donor in good health.

The V call is TRBV6-5, the J call TRBJ1-2; D perhaps matches TRBD1 (5 bases). The germline V gene has CDR1 MNHEY and CDR2 SVGAGI. The V gene lost 6 bases and the J gene lost 7 bases, with 15 bases spanning the gap. The CDR3 extends over 13 amino acids. CDR3 sequence (DNA): TGTGCCAGCAGCGGGGCCCTCACTCGTGGCTACACCTTC. This gives the protein CASSGALTRGYTF.

The V gene is TRBV18, the J gene TRBJ1-1; D gene uncertain. Germline loops: CDR1 KGHSH, CDR2 LQKENI. Trimming removed 5 bases from V and 3 bases from J, with 13 bases in between. The CDR3 contains 14 residues. The CDR3 DNA is TGTGCCAGCTCAGCTGCGACGCGGGACACTGAAGCTTTCTTT. It is translated as CASSAATRDTEAFF.

The V call is TRBV3-1 (or the pseudogene TRBV3-2), the J call TRBJ1-2; D may be TRBD1 (5 bases). This CDR3 contains 13 residues. V lost 0 bases and J lost 8, with 10 bases in between. Germline loops: CDR1 LGHDT, CDR2 YNNKEL (reference sequence). In DNA, the CDR3 is TGTGCCAGCAGCCAAGACAGGGCGGGAGGCTACACCTTC. Its protein product is CASSQDRAGGYTF.

This sequence joins TRBV10-2 and TRBJ2-7, with D perhaps TRBD1 or TRBD2 (5 bases each). Germline CDR1 reads WSHSY; CDR2 reads SAAADI. The CDR3 is 14 residues long. Trimming removed 7 bases from V and 3 bases from J, with 16 bases in between. CDR3 sequence reads: CASNINGAGYEQYF. In DNA form, the CDR3 reads TGCGCCAGCAACATAAACGGGGCAGGCTACGAGCAGTACTTC.

The chain is built from TRBV4-1 and TRBJ2-1; TRBD2 matches at 7 bases. Germline assignment: CDR1 MGHRA and CDR2 YSYEKL. After removal of 1 base from V and 7 bases from J, the junction contained 10 bases not matched to a gene. This CDR3 contains 16 residues. This CDR3 reads CASSQGTGGRVNEQFF. DNA of the CDR3: TGCGCCAGCAGCCAAGGGACGGGCGGGAGAGTAAATGAGCAGTTCTTC.

The rearrangement joins TRBV5-4 to TRBJ2-3; D not certain. The germline CDR1 and CDR2 sequences are SGHNT and YYREEE (reference sequence). This CDR3 is 15 amino acids long. With 1 base removed from V and 1 base from J, the gap between germline ends came to 10 bases. CDR3 protein: CASSLLQLGTDTQYF. The CDR3 DNA is TGTGCCAGCAGCTTGCTGCAGCTTGGCACAGATACGCAGTATTTT.

The chain has TRBV15 and TRBJ1-2; D remains ambiguous. Germline lookup yields CDR1 LNHNV and CDR2 YYDKDF (reference sequence). V was cut by 0 bases and J by 5 bases, with 13 bases left in between. There are 15 residues in the CDR3. For the CDR3, the DNA is TGTGCCACCAGCAGAGATAAATCCTCGGGATATGGCTACACCTTC. This codes for CATSRDKSSGYGYTF.